Given below is one T cell receptor (beta chain) in context. TCRdb keeps only in-frame clones here, not all; method: immunoSEQ multiplex PCR. This sample has roughly 290,000 clones, with 85% found just once. The data belong to a study of blood T cell repertoires in COVID-19. The sequenced material came from peripheral blood. The sequence was collected from a woman aged 45-65 years with active or convalescent COVID-19.

The CDR3 loop reads CASSSDRGHGDTQYF. The CDR3 DNA reads TGTGCCAGCAGCTCGGACAGGGGGCATGGAGATACGCAGTATTTT. The chain recombines TRBV11-2 with TRBJ2-3; 11 positions agree with TRBD1. Germline-derived CDR1 and CDR2 are SGHAT and FQNNGV. The CDR3 runs 15 residues. V was clipped by 4 bases and J by 5 bases; unmatched bases: 5.